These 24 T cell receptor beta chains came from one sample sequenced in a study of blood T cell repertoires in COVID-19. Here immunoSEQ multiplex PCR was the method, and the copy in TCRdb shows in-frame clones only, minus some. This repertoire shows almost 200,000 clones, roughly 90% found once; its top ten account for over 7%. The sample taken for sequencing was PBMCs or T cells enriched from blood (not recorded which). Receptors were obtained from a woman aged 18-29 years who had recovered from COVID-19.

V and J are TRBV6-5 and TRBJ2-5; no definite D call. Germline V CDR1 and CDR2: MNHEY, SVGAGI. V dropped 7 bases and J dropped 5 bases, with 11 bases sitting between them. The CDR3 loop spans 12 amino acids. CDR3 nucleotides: TGTGCCAGCACCTTTGCACGGGAGACCCAGTACTTC. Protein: CASTFARETQYF.

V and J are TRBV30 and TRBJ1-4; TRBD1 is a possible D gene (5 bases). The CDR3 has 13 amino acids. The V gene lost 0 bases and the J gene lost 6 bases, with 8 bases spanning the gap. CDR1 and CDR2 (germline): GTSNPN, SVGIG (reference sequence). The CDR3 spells CAWSVRVDEKLFF. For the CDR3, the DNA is TGTGCCTGGAGTGTCAGGGTCGATGAAAAACTGTTTTTT.

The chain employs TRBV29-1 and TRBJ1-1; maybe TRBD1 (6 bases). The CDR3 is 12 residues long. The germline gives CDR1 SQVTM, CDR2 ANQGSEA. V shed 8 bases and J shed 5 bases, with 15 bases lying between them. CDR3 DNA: TGCAGCTCCCGGACAGCCTCGACTGAAGCTTTCTTT. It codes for CSSRTASTEAFF.

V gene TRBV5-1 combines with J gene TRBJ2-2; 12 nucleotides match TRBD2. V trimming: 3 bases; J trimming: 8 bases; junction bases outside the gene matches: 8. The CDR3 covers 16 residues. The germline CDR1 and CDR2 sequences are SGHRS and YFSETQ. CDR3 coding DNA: TGCGCCAGCAGCTCCCCTAGCGGGGGGGCAACTGGGGAGCTGTTTTTT. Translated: CASSSPSGGATGELFF.

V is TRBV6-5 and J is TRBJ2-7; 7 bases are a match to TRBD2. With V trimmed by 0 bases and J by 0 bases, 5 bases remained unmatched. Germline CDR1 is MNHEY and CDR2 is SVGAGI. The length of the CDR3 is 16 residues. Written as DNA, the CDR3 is TGTGCCAGCAGTTACTCGGTCGCTAGCGGCTCCTACGAGCAGTACTTC. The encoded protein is CASSYSVASGSYEQYF.

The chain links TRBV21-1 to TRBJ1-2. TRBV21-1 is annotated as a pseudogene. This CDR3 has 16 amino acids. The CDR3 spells CASSPRRVHAPYGYTF. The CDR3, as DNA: TGTGCCAGCAGTCCTCGCCGGGTCCATGCTCCCTATGGCTACACCTTC.

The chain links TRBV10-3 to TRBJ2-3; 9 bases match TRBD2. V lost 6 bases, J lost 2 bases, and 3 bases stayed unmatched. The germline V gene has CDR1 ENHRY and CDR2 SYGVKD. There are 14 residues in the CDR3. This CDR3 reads CAISASGITDTQYF. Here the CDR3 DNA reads TGTGCCATCAGCGCTAGCGGGATCACAGATACGCAGTATTTT.

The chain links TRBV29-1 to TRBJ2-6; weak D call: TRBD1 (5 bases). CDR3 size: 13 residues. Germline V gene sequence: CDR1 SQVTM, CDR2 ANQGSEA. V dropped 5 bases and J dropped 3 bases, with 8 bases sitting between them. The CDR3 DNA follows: TGCAGCGTTACAGGTCATGGGGCCAACGTCCTGACTTTC. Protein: CSVTGHGANVLTF.

The CDR3 region is CASSIAQPTYSNQPQHF. The CDR3 DNA follows: TGTGCCAGTAGTATAGCACAGCCAACCTATAGCAATCAGCCCCAGCATTTT. The genes are TRBV19 and TRBJ1-5, with unresolved D. V dropped 1 base and J dropped 0 bases, with 13 bases sitting between them. The CDR3 has 17 amino acids. CDR1 LNHDA and CDR2 SQIVND come from the germline V gene (reference sequence).

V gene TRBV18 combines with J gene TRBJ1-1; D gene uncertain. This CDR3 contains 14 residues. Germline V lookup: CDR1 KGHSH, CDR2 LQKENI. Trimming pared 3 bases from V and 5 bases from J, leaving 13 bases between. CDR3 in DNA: TGTGCCAGCTCACCGTTGGAGGGCCGGACTGAAGCTTTCTTT. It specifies CASSPLEGRTEAFF.

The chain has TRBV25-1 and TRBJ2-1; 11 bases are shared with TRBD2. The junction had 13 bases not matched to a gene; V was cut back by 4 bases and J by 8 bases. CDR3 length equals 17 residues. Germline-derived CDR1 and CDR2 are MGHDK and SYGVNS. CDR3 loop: CASSGPRLAGRQDEQFF. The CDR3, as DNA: TGTGCCAGCAGTGGGCCCAGACTAGCGGGGCGCCAGGATGAGCAGTTCTTC.

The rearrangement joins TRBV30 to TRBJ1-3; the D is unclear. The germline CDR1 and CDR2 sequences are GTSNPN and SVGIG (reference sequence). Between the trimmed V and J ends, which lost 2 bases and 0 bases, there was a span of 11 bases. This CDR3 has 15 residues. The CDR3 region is CAWSNPGSSGNTIYF. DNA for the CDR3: TGTGCCTGGAGTAACCCGGGGAGCTCTGGAAACACCATATATTTT.

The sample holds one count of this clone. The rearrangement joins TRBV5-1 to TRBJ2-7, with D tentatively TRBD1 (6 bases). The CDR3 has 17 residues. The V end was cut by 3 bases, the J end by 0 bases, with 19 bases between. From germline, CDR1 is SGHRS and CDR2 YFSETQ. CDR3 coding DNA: TGCGCCAGCAGCTACGCCCAACAGGGTCTAAGCTCCTACGAGCAGTACTTC. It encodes CASSYAQQGLSSYEQYF.

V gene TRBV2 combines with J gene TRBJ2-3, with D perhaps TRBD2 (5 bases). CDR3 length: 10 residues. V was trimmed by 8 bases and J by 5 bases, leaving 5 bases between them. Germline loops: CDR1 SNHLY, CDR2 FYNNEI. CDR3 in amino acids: CASGGDTQYF. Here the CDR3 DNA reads TGTGCCAGCGGAGGAGATACGCAGTATTTT.

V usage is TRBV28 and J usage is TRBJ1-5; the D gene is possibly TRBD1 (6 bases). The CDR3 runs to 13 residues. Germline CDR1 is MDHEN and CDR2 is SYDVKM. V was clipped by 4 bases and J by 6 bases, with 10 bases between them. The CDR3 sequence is CASSWDKGQPQHF. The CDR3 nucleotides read TGTGCCAGCAGTTGGGACAAGGGTCAGCCCCAGCATTTT.

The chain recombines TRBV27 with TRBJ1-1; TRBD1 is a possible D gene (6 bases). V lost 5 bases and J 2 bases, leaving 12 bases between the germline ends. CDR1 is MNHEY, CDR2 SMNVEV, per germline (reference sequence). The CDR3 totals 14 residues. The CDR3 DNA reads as TGTGCCAGCAGTAGACAGGCCGGAAACACTGAAGCTTTCTTT. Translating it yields CASSRQAGNTEAFF.

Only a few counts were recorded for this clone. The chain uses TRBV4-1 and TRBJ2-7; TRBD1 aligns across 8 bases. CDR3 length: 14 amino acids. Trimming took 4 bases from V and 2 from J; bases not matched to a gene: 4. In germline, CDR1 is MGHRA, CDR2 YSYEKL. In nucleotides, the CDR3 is TGCGCCAGCAGCCGCGGGACAGGCCCCTACGAGCAGTACTTC. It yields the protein CASSRGTGPYEQYF.

The CDR3 sequence is CASSHLQGAWGTEAFF. For the CDR3, the DNA is TGTGCCAGCAGTCACCTACAGGGGGCCTGGGGTACTGAAGCTTTCTTT. The chain has TRBV27 and TRBJ1-1, with 9 positions matching TRBD1. The CDR3 sequence is 16 residues long. Germline loops: CDR1 MNHEY, CDR2 SMNVEV (reference sequence). The ends lost 5 bases at V and 5 bases at J; junction bases unmatched: 12.

For the CDR3, the DNA is TGTGCCAGCAGCCGTCAAGAGACCCAGTACTTC. Protein sequence: CASSRQETQYF. J is TRBJ2-5 and V is TRBV7-9; D is undetermined. V gave up 5 bases and J gave up 2 bases, with 3 bases separating them. Per germline, CDR1 SEHNR and CDR2 FQNEAQ (reference sequence). The CDR3 runs 11 residues.

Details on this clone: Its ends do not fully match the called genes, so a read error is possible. The CDR3 bases are TGCGCCAGCCGCCAAGACCGGAGCTCCTATAATTCACCCCTCCACTTT. Protein sequence: CASRQDRSSYNSPLHF. The V gene is TRBV4-1, the J gene TRBJ1-6, with unresolved D. Germline CDR1 is MGHRA and CDR2 is YSYEKL. This CDR3 contains 16 residues.

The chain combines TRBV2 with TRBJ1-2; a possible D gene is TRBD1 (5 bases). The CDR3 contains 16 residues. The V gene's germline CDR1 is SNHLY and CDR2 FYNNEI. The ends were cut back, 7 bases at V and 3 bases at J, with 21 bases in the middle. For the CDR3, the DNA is TGTGCCAGCACAGGGACCAAGGGGACTATGCACTATGGCTACACCTTC. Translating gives CASTGTKGTMHYGYTF.

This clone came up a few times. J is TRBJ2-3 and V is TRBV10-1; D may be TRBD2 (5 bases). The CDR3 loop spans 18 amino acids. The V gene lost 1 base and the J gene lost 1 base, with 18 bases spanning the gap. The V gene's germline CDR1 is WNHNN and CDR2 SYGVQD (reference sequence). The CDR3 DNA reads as TGCGCCAGCAGTGAGTACTTTAGAGAACGGGGTGGCACAGATACGCAGTATTTT. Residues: CASSEYFRERGGTDTQYF.

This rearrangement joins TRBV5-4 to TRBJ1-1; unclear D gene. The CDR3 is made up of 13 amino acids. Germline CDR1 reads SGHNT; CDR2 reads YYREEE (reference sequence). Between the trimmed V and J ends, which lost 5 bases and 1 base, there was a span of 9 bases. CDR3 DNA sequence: TGTGCCAGCAGTTTCCGGGAGAACACTGAAGCTTTCTTT. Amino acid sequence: CASSFRENTEAFF. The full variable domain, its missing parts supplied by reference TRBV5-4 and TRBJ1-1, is ETGVTQSPTHLIKTRGQQVTLRCSSQSGHNTVSWYQQALGQGPQFIFQYYREEENGRGNFPPRFSGLQFPNYSSELNVNALELDDSALYLCASSFRENTEAFFGQGTRLTVV.

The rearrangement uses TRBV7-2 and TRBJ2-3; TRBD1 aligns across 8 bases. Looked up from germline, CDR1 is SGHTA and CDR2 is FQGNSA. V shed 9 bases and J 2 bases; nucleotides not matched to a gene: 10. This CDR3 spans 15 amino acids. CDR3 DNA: TGTGCCAGTGGGAACCGGGACAGGAACACAGATACGCAGTATTTT. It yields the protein CASGNRDRNTDTQYF. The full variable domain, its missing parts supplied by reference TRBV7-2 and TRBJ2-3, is GAGVSQSPSNKVTEKGKDVELRCDPISGHTALYWYRQSLGQGLEFLIYFQGNSAPDKSGLPSDRFSAERTGGSVSTLTIQRTQQEDSAVYLCASGNRDRNTDTQYFGPGTRLTVL.